The present TCR beta chain was sequenced within a study of beta chain features in type 1 diabetes. Across the whole study: Sorted cells, roughly 98,000,000 in number, were examined across all samples. Study conclusions and caveats: More deletions and fewer insertions at VDJ junctions were found in patients with type 1 diabetes.

After removal of 5 bases from V and 5 bases from J, the junction contained 2 bases not matched to a gene. Germline-derived CDR1 and CDR2 are LGHNT and FRNRAP. CDR3 length: 12 amino acids. A heparinised blood draw that averaged around 110 mL was obtained once from each donor. Expressed TCRB transcripts got sequenced, as all isolated RNA was reverse transcribed. An average roughly 3.5 million reads came from naive, central memory and regulatory T cell samples. The data were produced by immunoSEQ multiplex PCR, yet TCRdb's version contains in-frame clones alone and is incomplete. The table includes 130,000 to 150,000 clones, 10% detected once. This clone was seen more than once but under ten times. Its cognate antigen is unknown.

This TCR derives from a man aged 18 to 29 in good health. J is TRBJ2-5 and V is TRBV12-5, with 7 bases aligning to TRBD2. Sequencing used naive CD4+ T cells from blood. Written as DNA, the CDR3 is TGTGCTAGTGGTCTGGGAGGGGAGACCCAGTACTTC. Protein: CASGLGGETQYF.